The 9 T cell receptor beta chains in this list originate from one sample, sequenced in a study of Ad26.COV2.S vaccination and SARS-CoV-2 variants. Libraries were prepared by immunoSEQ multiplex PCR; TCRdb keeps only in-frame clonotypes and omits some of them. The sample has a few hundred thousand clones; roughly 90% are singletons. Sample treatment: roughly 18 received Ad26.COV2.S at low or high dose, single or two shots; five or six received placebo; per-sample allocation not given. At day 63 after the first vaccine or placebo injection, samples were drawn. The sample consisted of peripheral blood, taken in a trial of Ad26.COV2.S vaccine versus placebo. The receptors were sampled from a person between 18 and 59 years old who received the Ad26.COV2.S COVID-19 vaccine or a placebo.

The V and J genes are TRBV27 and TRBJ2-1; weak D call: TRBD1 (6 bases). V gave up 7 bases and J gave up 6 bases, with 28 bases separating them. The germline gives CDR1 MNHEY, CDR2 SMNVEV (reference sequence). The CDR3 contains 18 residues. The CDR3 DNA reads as TGTGCCAGCACGTCCCGTCTTAGTTGGACAGAAAATACCAATGAGCAGTTCTTC. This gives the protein CASTSRLSWTENTNEQFF.

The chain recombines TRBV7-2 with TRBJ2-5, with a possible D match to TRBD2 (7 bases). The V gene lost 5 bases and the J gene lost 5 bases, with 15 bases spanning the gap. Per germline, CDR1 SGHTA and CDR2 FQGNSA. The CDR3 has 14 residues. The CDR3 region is CASSQGGVEETQYF. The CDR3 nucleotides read TGTGCCAGCAGCCAAGGGGGGGTGGAGGAGACCCAGTACTTC.

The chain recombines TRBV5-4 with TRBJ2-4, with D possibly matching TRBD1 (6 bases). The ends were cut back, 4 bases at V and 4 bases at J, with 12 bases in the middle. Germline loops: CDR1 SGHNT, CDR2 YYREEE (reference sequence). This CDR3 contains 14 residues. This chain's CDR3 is CASSQGQEKNIQYF. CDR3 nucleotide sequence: TGTGCCAGCAGCCAGGGACAAGAAAAAAACATTCAGTACTTC.

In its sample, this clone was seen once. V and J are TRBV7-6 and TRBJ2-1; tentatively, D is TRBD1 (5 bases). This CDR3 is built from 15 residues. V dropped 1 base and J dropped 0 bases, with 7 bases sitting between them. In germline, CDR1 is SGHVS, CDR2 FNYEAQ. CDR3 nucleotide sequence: TGTGCCAGCAGCTTAGAGGACACCTCCTACAATGAGCAGTTCTTC. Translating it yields CASSLEDTSYNEQFF.

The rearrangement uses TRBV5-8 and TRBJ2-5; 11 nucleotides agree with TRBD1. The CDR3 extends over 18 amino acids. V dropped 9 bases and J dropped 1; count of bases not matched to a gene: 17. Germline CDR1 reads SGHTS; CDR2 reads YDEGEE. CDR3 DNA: TGTGCCAACTCAGCCGGAGTACGGGGGACAGGGGGCCAAGAGACCCAGTACTTC. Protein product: CANSAGVRGTGGQETQYF.

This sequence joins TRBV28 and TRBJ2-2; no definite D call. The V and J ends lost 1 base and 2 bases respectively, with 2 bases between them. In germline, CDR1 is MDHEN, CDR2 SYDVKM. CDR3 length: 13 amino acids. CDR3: CASSLSNTGELFF. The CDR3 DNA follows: TGTGCCAGCAGTTTATCCAACACCGGGGAGCTGTTTTTT.

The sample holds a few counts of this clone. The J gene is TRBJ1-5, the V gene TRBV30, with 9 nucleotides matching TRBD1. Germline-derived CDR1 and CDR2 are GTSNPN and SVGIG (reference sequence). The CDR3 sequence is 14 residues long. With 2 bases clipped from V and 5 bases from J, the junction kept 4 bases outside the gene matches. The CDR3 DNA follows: TGTGCCTGGAGTCCGACAGGGGGGGATCAGCCCCAGCATTTT. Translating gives CAWSPTGGDQPQHF.

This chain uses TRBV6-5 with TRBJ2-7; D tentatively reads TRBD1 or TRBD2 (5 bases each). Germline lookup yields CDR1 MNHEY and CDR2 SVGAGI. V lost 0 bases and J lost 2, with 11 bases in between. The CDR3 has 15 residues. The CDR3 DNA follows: TGTGCCAGCAGTTACTCTGGGGGTCACCCCTACGAGCAGTACTTC. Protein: CASSYSGGHPYEQYF.

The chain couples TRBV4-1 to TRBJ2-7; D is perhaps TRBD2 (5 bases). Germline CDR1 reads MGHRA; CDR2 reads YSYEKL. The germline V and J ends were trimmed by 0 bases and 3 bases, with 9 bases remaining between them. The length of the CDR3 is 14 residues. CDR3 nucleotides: TGCGCCAGCAGCCAAGACGGGGTCAACTACGAGCAGTACTTC. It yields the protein CASSQDGVNYEQYF.